This T cell receptor beta chain was captured in a study of T cells after yellow fever vaccination. TCRdb re-called the 5' RACE reads through MiXCR, storing one row per CDR3 protein. In the table there are about 350,000 distinct CDR3 sequences, roughly 8.4% of which are singletons. This clonotype has a handful of counts. Unmatched junction bases numbered 9, after V lost 4 bases and J lost 7 bases. This CDR3 comprises 16 residues. The germline V gene has CDR1 MGHRA and CDR2 YSYEKL. This receptor was obtained from a man aged 18-30 years who received the YFV17D yellow fever vaccine. The chain couples TRBV4-1 to TRBJ1-5, with 11 bases aligning to TRBD1. This sample comprised PBMCs, obtained more than 35 days after the first yellow fever vaccination. CDR3 sequence reads: CASSRPGQGVGQPQHF. In nucleotides, the CDR3 is TGCGCCAGCAGCCGCCCGGGACAGGGGGTCGGGCAGCCCCAGCATTTT.